A selection of T cell receptor beta chains follows, all from one sample in a study of blood T cell repertoires in COVID-19. Data came from immunoSEQ multiplex PCR; TCRdb stores just in-frame clones and leaves some out. The table includes about 43,000 clones, 70% to 90% detected once. The sequencing sample was made of peripheral blood. The source is a man in his 60s with active COVID-19. CDR3s leave out the opening cysteine and the closing phenylalanine or tryptophan.

V,J,CDR3
TRBV5-4,TRBJ2-5,ASSQYQETQY
TRBV6-2/TRBV6-3,TRBJ2-2,ASRPSGGNTGELF
TRBV10-3,TRBJ1-6,AISESKGRGDSPLH
TRBV5-1,TRBJ2-3,ASSLADTQY
TRBV6-2/TRBV6-3,TRBJ1-1,ASSYSRSTEAF
TRBV3-1/TRBV3-2,TRBJ2-2,ASSPPWGRANTGELF
TRBV28,TRBJ1-6,ASSSPRNRDRRNSPLH
TRBV9,TRBJ2-7,ASSVAASSPYEQY
TRBV19,TRBJ1-5,ASSMIGAISNQPQH
TRBV9,TRBJ2-6,ASSVGVSGANVLT
TRBV5-4,TRBJ2-7,ASSLGLPAYEQY
TRBV7-9,TRBJ2-7,ASSAPTSLERY
TRBV2,TRBJ1-2,ASRDRGKRGYT
TRBV27,TRBJ1-4,ASSFLGQGYEKLF
TRBV10-1,TRBJ2-1,ASSGDRWWNEQF
TRBV5-1,TRBJ1-1,ASSMITFNTEAF
TRBV5-1,TRBJ1-1,ASSDDSLSTEAF
TRBV6-6,TRBJ1-4,ASSQQGAPNEKLF
TRBV18,TRBJ2-2,ASSPTPIGGGTTGELF
TRBV25-1,TRBJ2-5,ASSELNSQETQY
TRBV11-2,TRBJ1-1,ASSFQKNTEAF
TRBV21-1,TRBJ1-2,ASSKRDRGNYGYT
TRBV19,TRBJ2-7,ASSISGAGGPPYEQY
TRBV27,TRBJ1-2,ASSSHAGTVDYGYT
TRBV5-1,TRBJ2-6,ASSLATGTSGANVLT